The clone carrying this T cell receptor beta chain appeared a few times. Its antigen is unknown. The CDR3 is 16 residues long. From germline, CDR1 is LGHNA and CDR2 YSLEER. V was cut by 4 bases and J by 7 bases, with 21 bases left in between. This entry is derived from a study of response to subunit inactivated influenza vaccine. Points from the study as a whole: Authors suggested seasonal influenza vaccinations each recruit few new T cells.

One entry per CDR3 protein, called by TCRdb with MiXCR from the RT-PCR reads. There are about 530,000 distinct CDR3 sequences in the sample; 12% occur only once, and roughly 10% lies in the top ten. The J gene is TRBJ2-3, the V gene TRBV4-3; no clear D. This TCR was recovered from a man aged 50-60 years who received an inactivated influenza vaccine. Source: PBMCs from blood, taken on the day of vaccination. This CDR3 reads CASSREPSIVFHTQYF. The CDR3 DNA follows: TGCGCCAGCAGCCGAGAGCCCTCGATTGTGTTTCATACGCAGTATTTT.